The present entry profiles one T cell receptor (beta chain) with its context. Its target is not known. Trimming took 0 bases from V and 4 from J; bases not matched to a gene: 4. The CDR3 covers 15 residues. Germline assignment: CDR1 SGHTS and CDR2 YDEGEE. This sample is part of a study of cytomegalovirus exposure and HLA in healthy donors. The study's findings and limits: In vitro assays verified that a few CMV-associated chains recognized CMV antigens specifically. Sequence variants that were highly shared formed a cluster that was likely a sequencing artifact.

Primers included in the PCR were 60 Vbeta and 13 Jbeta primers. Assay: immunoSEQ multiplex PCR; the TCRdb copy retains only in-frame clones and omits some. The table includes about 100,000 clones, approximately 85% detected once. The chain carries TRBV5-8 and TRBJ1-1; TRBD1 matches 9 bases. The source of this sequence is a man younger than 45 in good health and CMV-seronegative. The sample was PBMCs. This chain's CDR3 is CASSLDRGQGTEAFF. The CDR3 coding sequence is TGTGCCAGCAGCTTGGACAGGGGGCAAGGCACTGAAGCTTTCTTT.